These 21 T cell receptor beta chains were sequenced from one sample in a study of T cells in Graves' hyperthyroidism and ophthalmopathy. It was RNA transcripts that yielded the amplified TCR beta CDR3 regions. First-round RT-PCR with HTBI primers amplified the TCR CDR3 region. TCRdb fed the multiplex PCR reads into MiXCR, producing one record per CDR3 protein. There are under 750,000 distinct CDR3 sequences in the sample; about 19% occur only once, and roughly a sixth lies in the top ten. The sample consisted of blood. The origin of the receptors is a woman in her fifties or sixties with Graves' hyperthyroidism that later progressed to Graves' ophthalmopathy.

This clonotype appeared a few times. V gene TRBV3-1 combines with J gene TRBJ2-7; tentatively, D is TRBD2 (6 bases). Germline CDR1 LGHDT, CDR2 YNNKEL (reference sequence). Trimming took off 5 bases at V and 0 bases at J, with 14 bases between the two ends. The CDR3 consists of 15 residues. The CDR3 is CASSKSAGSSYEQYF. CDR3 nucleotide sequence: TGTGCCAGCAGCAAATCAGCCGGGAGCTCCTACGAGCAGTACTTC.

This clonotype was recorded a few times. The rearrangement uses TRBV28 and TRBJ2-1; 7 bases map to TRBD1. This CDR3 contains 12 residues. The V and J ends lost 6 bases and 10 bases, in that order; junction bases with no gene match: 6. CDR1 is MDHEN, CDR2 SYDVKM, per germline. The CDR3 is CASRSTGEEQFF. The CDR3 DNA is TGTGCCAGCAGATCAACAGGGGAAGAGCAGTTCTTC.

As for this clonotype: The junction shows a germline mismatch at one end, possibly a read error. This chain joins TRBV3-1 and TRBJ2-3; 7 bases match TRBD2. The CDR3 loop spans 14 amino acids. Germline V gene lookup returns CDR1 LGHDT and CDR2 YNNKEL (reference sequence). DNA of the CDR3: TGTGCCAGCAGACCAGCGGGATACACAGATACACAGTATTTT. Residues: CASRPAGYTDTQYF.

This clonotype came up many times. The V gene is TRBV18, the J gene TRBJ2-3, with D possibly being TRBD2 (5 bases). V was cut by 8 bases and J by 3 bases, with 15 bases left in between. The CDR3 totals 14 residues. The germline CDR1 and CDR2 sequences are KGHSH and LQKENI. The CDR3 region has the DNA TGTGCCAGCGTTCACGGCCGGGGAACAGATACGCAGTATTTT. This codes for CASVHGRGTDTQYF.

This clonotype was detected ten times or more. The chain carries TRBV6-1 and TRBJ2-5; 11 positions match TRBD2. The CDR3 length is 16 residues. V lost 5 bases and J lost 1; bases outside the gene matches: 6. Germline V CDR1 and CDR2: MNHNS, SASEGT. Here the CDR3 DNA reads TGTGCCAGCAGTTTGACTCTAGCGGGGGGCCAAGAGACCCAGTACTTC. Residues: CASSLTLAGGQETQYF.

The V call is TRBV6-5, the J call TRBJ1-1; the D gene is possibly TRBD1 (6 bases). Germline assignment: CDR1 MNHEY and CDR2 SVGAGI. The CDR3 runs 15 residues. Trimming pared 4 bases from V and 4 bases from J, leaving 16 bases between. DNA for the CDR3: TGTGCCAGCAGTTCCCCGAGGGGGGGCGGCACTGAAGCTTTCTTT. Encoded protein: CASSSPRGGGTEAFF.

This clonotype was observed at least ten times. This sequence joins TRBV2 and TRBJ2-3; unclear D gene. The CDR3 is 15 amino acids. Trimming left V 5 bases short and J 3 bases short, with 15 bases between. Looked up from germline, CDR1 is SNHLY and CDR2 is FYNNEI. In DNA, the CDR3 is TGTGCCAGCAGTTTTTGGACGGCAGTAACAGATACGCAGTATTTT. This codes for CASSFWTAVTDTQYF. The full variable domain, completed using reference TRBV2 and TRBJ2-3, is EPEVTQTPSHQVTQMGQEVILRCVPISNHLYFYWYRQILGQKVEFLVSFYNNEISEKSEIFDDQFSVERPDGSNFTLKIRSTKLEDSAMYFCASSFWTAVTDTQYFGPGTRLTVL.

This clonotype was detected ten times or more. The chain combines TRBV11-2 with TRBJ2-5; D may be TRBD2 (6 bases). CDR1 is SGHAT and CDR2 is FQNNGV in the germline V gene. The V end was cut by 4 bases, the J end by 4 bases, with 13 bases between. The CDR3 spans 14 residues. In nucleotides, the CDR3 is TGTGCCAGCAGCTCCCGAGGAGGGCGAGAGACCCAGTACTTC. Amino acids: CASSSRGGRETQYF.

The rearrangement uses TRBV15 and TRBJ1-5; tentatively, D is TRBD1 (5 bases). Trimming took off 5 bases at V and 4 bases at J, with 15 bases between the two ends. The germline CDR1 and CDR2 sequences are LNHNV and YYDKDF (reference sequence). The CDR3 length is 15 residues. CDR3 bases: TGTGCCACCAGCTCTTCAGGGCGTAGGAATCAGCCCCAGCATTTT. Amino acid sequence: CATSSSGRRNQPQHF.

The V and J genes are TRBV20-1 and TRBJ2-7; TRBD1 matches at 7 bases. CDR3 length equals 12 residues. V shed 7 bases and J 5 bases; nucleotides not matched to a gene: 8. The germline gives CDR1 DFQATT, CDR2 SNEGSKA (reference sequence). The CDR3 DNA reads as TGCAGTGGGGGGACAGAGCGCGACGAGCAGTACTTC. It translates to CSGGTERDEQYF.

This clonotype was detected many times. The CDR3, as DNA: TGTGCCAGCAGTGAGGACCGGGGGGGCCGCTTAGATACGCAGTATTTT. This encodes CASSEDRGGRLDTQYF. This chain joins TRBV2 and TRBJ2-3, with 8 nucleotides matching TRBD2. V lost 3 bases and J lost 5; bases outside the gene matches: 10. Germline CDR1 SNHLY, CDR2 FYNNEI. CDR3 length: 16 residues.

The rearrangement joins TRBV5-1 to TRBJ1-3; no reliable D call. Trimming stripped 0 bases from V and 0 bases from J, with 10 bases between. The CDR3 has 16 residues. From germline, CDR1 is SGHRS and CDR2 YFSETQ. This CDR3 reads CASSLDGMSSGNTIYF. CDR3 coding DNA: TGCGCCAGCAGCTTGGATGGTATGAGCTCTGGAAACACCATATATTTT.

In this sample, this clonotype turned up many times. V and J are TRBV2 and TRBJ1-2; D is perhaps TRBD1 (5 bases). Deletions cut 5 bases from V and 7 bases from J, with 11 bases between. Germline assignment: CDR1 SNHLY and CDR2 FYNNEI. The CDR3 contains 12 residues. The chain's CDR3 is CASSPGVSGYTF. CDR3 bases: TGTGCCAGCAGTCCGGGGGTGAGTGGCTACACCTTC.

The CDR3 nucleotides are TGTGCCAGCAGCCTGCAAGCGTACCAAGAGACCCAGTACTTC. Amino acids: CASSLQAYQETQYF. The chain links TRBV7-8 to TRBJ2-5; D gene uncertain. Trimming cost V 5 bases and J 0 bases, with 10 bases left between them. CDR3 length equals 14 residues. Germline CDR1 SGHVS, CDR2 FQNEAQ. Drawing the rest from reference TRBV7-8 and TRBJ2-5, the complete variable domain is GAGVSQSPRYKVAKRGQDVALRCDPISGHVSLFWYQQALGQGPEFLTYFQNEAQLDKSGLPSDRFFAERPEGSVSTLKIQRTQQEDSAVYLCASSLQAYQETQYFGPGTRLLVL.

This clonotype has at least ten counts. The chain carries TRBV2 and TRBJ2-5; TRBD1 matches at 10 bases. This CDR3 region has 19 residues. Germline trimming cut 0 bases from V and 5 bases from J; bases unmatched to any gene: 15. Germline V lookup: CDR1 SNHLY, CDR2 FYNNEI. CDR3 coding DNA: TGTGCCAGCAGTGAAGCGGTTGGGCCCCTCGGGACAGGGGTGGAGACCCAGTACTTC. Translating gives CASSEAVGPLGTGVETQYF.

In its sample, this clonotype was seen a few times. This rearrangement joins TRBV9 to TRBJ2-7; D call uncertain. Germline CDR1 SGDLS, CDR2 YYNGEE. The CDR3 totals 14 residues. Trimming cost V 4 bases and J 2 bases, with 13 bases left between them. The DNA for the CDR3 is TGTGCCAGCAGCCCCCGTGCTGATGCCTACGAGCAGTACTTC. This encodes CASSPRADAYEQYF.

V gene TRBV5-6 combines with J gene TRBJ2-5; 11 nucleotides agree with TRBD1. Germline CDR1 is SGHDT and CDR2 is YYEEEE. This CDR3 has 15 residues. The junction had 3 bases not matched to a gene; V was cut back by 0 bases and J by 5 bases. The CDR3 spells CASSLVDRGRETQYF. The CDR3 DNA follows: TGTGCCAGCAGCTTGGTGGACAGGGGGCGTGAGACCCAGTACTTC. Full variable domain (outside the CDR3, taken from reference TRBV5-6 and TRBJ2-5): DAGVTQSPTHLIKTRGQQVTLRCSPKSGHDTVSWYQQALGQGPQFIFQYYEEEERQRGNFPDRFSGHQFPNYSSELNVNALLLGDSALYLCASSLVDRGRETQYFGPGTRLLVL.

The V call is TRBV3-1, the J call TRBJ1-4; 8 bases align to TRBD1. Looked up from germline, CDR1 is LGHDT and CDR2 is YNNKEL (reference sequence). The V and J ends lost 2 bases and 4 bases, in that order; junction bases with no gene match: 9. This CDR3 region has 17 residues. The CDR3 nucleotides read TGTGCCAGCAGCCAATCAGGGGGCCGACTTTTTAATGAAAAACTGTTTTTT. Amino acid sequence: CASSQSGGRLFNEKLFF.

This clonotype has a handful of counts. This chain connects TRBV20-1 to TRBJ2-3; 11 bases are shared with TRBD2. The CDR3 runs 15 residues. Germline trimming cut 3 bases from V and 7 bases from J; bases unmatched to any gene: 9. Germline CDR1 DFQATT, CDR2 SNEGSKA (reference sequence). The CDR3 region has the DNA TGCAGTGCTAGCGATACTAGCGGGGGTCGGTATACGCAGTATTTT. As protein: CSASDTSGGRYTQYF.

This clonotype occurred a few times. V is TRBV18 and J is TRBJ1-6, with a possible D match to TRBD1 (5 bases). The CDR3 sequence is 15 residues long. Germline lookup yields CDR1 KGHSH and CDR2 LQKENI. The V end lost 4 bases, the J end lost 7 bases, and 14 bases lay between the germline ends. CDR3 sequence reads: CASSRGTEPNSPLHF. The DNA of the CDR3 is TGTGCCAGCTCACGCGGGACGGAACCCAATTCACCCCTCCACTTT.

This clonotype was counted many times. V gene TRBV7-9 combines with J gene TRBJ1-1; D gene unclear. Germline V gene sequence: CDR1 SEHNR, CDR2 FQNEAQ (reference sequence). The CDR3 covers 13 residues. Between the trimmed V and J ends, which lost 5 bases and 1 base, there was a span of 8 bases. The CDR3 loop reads CASSPPENTEAFF. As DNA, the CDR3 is TGTGCCAGCAGCCCCCCCGAGAACACTGAAGCTTTCTTT.